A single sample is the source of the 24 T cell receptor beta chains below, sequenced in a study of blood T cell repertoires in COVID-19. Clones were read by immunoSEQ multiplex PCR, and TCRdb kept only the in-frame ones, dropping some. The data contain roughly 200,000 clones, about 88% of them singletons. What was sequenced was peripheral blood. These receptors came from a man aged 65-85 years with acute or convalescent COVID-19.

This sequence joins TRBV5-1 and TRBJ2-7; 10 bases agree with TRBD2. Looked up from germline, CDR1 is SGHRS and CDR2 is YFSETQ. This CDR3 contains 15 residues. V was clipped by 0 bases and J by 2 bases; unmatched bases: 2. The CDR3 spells CASSLGAGGAYEQYF. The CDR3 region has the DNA TGCGCCAGCAGCTTGGGAGCGGGAGGGGCCTACGAGCAGTACTTC.

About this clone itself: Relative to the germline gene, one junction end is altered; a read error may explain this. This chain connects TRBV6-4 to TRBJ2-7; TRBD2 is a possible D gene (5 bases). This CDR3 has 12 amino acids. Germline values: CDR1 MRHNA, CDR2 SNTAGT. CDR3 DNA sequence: TGTGCCAGCAGTGACTCGAGGGCGAGGAATAACTTC. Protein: CASSDSRARNNF.

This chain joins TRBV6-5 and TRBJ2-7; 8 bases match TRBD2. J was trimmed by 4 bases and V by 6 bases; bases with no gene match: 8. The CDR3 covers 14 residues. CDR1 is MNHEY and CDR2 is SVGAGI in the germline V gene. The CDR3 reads CASSYISGSYEQYF. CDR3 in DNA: TGTGCCAGCAGCTACATCAGCGGGAGTTACGAGCAGTACTTC.

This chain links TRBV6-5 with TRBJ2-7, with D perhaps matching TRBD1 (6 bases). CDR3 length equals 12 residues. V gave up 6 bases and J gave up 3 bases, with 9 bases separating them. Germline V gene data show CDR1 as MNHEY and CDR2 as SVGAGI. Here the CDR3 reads CASSQGYYEQYF. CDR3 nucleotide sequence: TGTGCCAGCAGCCAGGGGTACTACGAGCAGTACTTC.

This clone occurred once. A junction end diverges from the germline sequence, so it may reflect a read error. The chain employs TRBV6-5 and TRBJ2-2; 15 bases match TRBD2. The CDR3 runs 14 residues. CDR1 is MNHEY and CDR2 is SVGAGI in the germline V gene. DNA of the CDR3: TGTGCCAGCAGTACTTGGACTAGCGGGAGGGAACTGTTTTTT. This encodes CASSTWTSGRELFF.

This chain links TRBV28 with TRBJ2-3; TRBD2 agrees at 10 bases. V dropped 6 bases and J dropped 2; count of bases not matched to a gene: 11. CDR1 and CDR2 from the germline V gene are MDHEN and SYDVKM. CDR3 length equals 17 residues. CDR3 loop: CASRSRTSGRSTDTQYF. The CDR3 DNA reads TGTGCCAGCAGATCGAGGACTAGCGGACGTTCCACAGATACGCAGTATTTT.

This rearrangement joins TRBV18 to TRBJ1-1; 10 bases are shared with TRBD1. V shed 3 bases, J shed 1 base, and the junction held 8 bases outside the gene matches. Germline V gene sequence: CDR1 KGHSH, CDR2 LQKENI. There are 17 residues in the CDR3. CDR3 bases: TGTGCCAGCTCACCCACTCGACAGGGGGCTAAGAACACTGAAGCTTTCTTT. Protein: CASSPTRQGAKNTEAFF.

CDR3 in amino acids: CSVRTVAGANTGELFF. For the CDR3, the DNA is TGCAGCGTTCGAACGGTAGCGGGAGCGAACACCGGGGAGCTGTTTTTT. The J gene is TRBJ2-2, the V gene TRBV29-1; 9 positions match TRBD2. Germline-derived CDR1 and CDR2 are SQVTM and ANQGSEA. The V segment lost 5 bases and the J segment 0 bases; nucleotides outside the gene matches: 7. This CDR3 region has 16 residues.

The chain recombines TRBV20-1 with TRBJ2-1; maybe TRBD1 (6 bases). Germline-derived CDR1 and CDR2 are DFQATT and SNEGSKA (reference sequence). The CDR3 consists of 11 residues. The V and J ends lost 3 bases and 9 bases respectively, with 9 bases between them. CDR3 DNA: TGCAGTGCTAGGACAGGTTCTGAGCAGTTCTTC. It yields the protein CSARTGSEQFF.

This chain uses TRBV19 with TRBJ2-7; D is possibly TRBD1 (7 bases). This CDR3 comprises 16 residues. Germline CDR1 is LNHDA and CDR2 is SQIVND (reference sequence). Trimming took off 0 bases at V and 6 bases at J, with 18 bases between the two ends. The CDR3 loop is CASSIDHRGGESEQYF. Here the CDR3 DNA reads TGTGCCAGTAGTATAGATCACAGGGGAGGTGAGTCCGAGCAGTACTTC.

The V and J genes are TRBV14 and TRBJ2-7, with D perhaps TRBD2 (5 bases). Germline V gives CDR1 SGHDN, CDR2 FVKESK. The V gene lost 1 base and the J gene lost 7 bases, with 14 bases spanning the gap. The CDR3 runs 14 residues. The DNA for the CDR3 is TGTGCCAGCAGCCAAGGGGCCGCACTAGGGGAGCAGTACTTC. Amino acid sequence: CASSQGAALGEQYF. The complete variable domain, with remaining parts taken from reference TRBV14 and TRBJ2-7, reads EAGVTQFPSHSVIEKGQTVTLRCDPISGHDNLYWYRRVMGKEIKFLLHFVKESKQDESGMPNNRFLAERTGGTYSTLKVQPAELEDSGVYFCASSQGAALGEQYFGPGTRLTVT.

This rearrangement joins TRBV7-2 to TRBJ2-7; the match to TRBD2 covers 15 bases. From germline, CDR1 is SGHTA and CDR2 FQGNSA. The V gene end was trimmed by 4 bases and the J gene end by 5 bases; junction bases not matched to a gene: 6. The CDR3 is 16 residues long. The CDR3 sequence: CASSSRTSGRGNEQYF. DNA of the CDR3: TGTGCCAGCAGCTCCCGGACTAGCGGGAGGGGAAACGAGCAGTACTTC. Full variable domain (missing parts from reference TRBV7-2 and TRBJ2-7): GAGVSQSPSNKVTEKGKDVELRCDPISGHTALYWYRQSLGQGLEFLIYFQGNSAPDKSGLPSDRFSAERTGGSVSTLTIQRTQQEDSAVYLCASSSRTSGRGNEQYFGPGTRLTVT.

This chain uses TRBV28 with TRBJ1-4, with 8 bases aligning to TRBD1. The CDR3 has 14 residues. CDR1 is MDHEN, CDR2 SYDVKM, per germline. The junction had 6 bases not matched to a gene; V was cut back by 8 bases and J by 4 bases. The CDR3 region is CASSQGASNEKLFF. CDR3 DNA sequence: TGTGCCAGCTCCCAGGGGGCTAGTAATGAAAAACTGTTTTTT.

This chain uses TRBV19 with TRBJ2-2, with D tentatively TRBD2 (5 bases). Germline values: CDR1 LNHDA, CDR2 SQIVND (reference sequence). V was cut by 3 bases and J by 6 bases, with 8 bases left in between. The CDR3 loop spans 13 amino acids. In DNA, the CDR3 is TGTGCCAGTAGTATCGGGGTTGCCGGGGAGCTGTTTTTT. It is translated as CASSIGVAGELFF.

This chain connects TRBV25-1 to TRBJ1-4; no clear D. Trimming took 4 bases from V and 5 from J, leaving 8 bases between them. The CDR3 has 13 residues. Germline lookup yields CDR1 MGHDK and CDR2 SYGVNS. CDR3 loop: CASSVSGNEKLFF. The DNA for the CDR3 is TGTGCCAGCAGTGTGAGCGGCAATGAAAAACTGTTTTTT.

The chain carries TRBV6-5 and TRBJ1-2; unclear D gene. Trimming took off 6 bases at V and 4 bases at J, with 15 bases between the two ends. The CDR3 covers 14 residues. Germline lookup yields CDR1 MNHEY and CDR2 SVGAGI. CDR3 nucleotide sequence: TGTGCCAGCAGGTACAGCGAGAGAAGCTATGGCTACACCTTC. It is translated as CASRYSERSYGYTF.

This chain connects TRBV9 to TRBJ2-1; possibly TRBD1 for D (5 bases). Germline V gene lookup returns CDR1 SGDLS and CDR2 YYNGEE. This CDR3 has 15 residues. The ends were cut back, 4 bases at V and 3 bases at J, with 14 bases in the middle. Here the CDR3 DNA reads TGTGCCAGCAGCCTTGCAGGGCAGGGCTACAATGAGCAGTTCTTC. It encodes CASSLAGQGYNEQFF.

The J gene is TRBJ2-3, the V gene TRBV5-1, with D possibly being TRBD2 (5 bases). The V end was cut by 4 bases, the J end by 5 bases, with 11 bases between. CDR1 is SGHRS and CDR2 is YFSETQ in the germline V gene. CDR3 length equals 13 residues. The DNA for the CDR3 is TGCGCCAGCAGCGGAGGCTGGGGAGATACGCAGTATTTT. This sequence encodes CASSGGWGDTQYF.

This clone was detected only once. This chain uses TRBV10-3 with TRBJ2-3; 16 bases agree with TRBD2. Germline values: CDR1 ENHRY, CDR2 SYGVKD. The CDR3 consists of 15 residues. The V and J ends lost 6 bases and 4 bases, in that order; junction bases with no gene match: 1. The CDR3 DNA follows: TGTGCCATCAGGGGACTAGCGGGAGGGCCAGATACGCAGTATTTT. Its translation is CAIRGLAGGPDTQYF.

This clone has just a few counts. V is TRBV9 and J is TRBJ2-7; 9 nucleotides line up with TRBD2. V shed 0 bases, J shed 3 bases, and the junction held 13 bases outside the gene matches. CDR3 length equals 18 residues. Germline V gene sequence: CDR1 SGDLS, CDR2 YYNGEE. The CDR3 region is CASSVDAGGPRLFYEQYF. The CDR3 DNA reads TGTGCCAGCAGCGTAGATGCGGGAGGGCCTAGGCTCTTCTACGAGCAGTACTTC.

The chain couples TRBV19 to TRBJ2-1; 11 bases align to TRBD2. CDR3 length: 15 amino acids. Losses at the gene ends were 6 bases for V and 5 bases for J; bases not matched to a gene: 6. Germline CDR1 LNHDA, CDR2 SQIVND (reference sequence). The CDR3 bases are TGTGCCAGTAGCCTGGGACTAGCGGAAAACAATGAGCAGTTCTTC. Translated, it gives CASSLGLAENNEQFF.

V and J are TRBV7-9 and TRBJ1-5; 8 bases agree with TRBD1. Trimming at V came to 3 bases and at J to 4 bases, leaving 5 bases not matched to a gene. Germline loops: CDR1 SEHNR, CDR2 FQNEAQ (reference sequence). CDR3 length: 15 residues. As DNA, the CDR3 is TGTGCCAGCAGCTTCTCAGGGGGCGAAAATCAGCCCCAGCATTTT. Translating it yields CASSFSGGENQPQHF.

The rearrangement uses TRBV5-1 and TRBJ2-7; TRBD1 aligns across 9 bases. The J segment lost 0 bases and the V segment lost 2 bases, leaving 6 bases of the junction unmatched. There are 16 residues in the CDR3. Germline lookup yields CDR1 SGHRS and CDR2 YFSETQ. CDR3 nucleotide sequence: TGCGCCAGCAGCTTATCCGGGACAGGGTACTCCTACGAGCAGTACTTC. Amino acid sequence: CASSLSGTGYSYEQYF. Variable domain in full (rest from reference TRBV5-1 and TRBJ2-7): KAGVTQTPRYLIKTRGQQVTLSCSPISGHRSVSWYQQTPGQGLQFLFEYFSETQRNKGNFPGRFSGRQFSNSRSEMNVSTLELGDSALYLCASSLSGTGYSYEQYFGPGTRLTVT.

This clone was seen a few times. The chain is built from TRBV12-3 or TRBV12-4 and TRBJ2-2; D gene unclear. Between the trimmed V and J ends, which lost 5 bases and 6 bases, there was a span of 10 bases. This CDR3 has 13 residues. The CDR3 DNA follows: TGTGCCAGCAGTCGACAACCACCCGGGGAGCTGTTTTTT. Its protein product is CASSRQPPGELFF.